In this sample, the clone carrying this T cell receptor beta chain turned up many times. Its matching antigen is unknown. This sample stems from a study of read filtering for tumor transcriptome and immune sequencing. In the study overall: After DNase treatment, RNA was made into whole-transcriptome libraries.

Study observations and caveats: This fraction held mixed bone marrow immune cells after CD138-negative sorting.

The CDR3 runs 13 residues. J was trimmed by 5 bases and V by 6 bases; bases with no gene match: 6. CDR1 DFQATT and CDR2 SNEGSKA come from the germline V gene (reference sequence). Molecular barcoded adaptors covering alpha/delta and beta/gamma chains were used on roughly 400 ng RNA. MiXCR, applied by TCRdb to the reads, yields one record per CDR3 protein. The sample lists 65,000 or so distinct CDR3 sequences; around a fifth were seen once. The sequence was collected from a donor at least 40 years old with multiple myeloma. Sequenced sample: a population of CD138-negative cells sorted from bone marrow. This chain joins TRBV20-1 and TRBJ2-3; TRBD1 agrees at 9 bases. The CDR3, as DNA: TGCAGTGCCGAACAGGGGGCCGGAGATACGCAGTATTTT. It is translated as CSAEQGAGDTQYF.